This T cell receptor (beta chain) emerged from a study of blood T cell repertoires in COVID-19. The data were produced by immunoSEQ multiplex PCR, yet TCRdb's version contains in-frame clones alone and is incomplete. Of some 52,000 clones listed, around 84% are singletons. This clone has a single count. The sequenced sample was peripheral blood. The clonotype comes from a man aged 45-60 years with acute or convalescent COVID-19.

DNA of the CDR3: TGCAGCGTCCGGACTAATGAGCAGTTCTTC. Residues: CSVRTNEQFF. The chain joins TRBV29-1 to TRBJ2-1; weak D call: TRBD2 (5 bases). The CDR3 sequence is 10 residues long. Trimming left V 6 bases short and J 7 bases short, with 7 bases between. Looked up from germline, CDR1 is SQVTM and CDR2 is ANQGSEA.